Listed below are T cell receptor beta chains from one sample, sequenced in a study of T cell repertoires in cytomegalovirus infection. Using its own MiXCR run on the reads, TCRdb lists one record per CDR3 protein. The sample contains under 800,000 distinct CDR3 sequences, 20% to 25% of which appear only once. Source material: CD8+ T cells from PBMCs. The receptors shown here come from a human donor in good health (CMV status not recorded). Some clones in this sample may be carry-over from other donors' samples. Each CDR3 is given with its conserved first and last residue. The D gene is left open where the match is weak. Not every row has a clone size; where given, it reads once, few, many or a size class.

D gene,J gene,CDR3 length,clone size,V gene,CDR3 protein,CDR3 DNA
.,TRBJ2-3,16,.,TRBV25-1,CASSESKGLSTDTQYF,TGTGCCAGCAGTGAATCGAAGGGCCTGAGCACAGATACGCAGTATTTT
.,TRBJ1-2,13,many,TRBV7-2,CASSFLNNYGYTF,TGTGCCAGCAGCTTCCTAAATAACTATGGCTACACCTTC
.,TRBJ1-1,13,many,TRBV12-3/TRBV12-4,CASSLQGVTEAFF,TGTGCCAGCAGTTTACAAGGGGTCACTGAAGCTTTCTTT
TRBD1,TRBJ1-1,12,.,TRBV29-1,CSVLTGGTEAFF,TGCAGCGTCTTGACAGGGGGCACTGAAGCTTTCTTT
.,TRBJ1-1,13,many,TRBV27,CASSPGVSTEAFF,TGTGCCAGCAGTCCGGGTGTGAGCACTGAAGCTTTCTTT
.,TRBJ2-4,15,few,TRBV28,CASSLGGAGKNIQYF,TGTGCCAGCAGTTTAGGAGGGGCTGGCAAAAACATTCAGTACTTC
.,TRBJ1-2,12,many,TRBV6-1,CASSEWLEGYTF,TGTGCCAGCAGTGAATGGTTGGAAGGCTACACCTTC
TRBD2,TRBJ2-3,14,few,TRBV6-6,CASSSAGGEDTQYF,TGTGCCAGCAGTTCAGCGGGAGGGGAAGATACGCAGTATTTT
TRBD1,TRBJ1-2,12,many,TRBV5-6,CASSSHRGGYTF,TGTGCCAGCAGCTCACACAGGGGCGGCTACACCTTC
.,TRBJ1-1,11,.,TRBV20-1,CSAQAGREVFF,TGCAGTGCTCAGGCGGGACGGGAAGTTTTCTTT
TRBD1,TRBJ1-2,14,.,TRBV28,CASSKGTGENGYTF,TGTGCCAGCAGTAAGGGGACAGGGGAGAATGGCTACACCTTC
.,TRBJ2-2,15,.,TRBV14,CASSQTGLDPGELFF,TGTGCCAGCAGCCAGACGGGCCTCGACCCCGGGGAGCTGTTTTTT
.,TRBJ1-5,15,many,TRBV28,CASSLARLGGQPQHF,TGTGCCAGCAGTTTAGCCCGTTTGGGAGGACAGCCCCAGCATTTT
TRBD1,TRBJ2-7,14,.,TRBV15,CATSSPGQGYEQYF,TGTGCCACCAGCAGCCCGGGACAGGGTTACGAGCAGTACTTC
.,TRBJ2-2,13,many,TRBV6-2/TRBV6-3,CASGRIWRGELFF,TGTGCCAGCGGGAGGATCTGGCGGGGGGAGCTGTTTTTT
.,TRBJ1-1,13,few,TRBV19,CASSIKLFTEAFF,TGTGCCAGTAGTATAAAACTGTTCACTGAAGCTTTCTTT
TRBD1,TRBJ1-1,15,.,TRBV20-1,CSAREDRRLWTEAFF,TGCAGTGCTAGAGAGGACAGGCGGCTTTGGACTGAAGCTTTCTTT
.,TRBJ1-1,16,many,TRBV9,CASSVYNAASNTEAFF,TGTGCCAGCAGCGTATATAATGCAGCCTCGAACACTGAAGCTTTCTTT
TRBD1,TRBJ1-2,13,few,TRBV14,CASRPTGNYGYTF,TGTGCCAGCAGACCGACAGGGAACTATGGCTACACCTTC
.,TRBJ2-1,14,many,TRBV7-3,CASSLRRDDNEQFF,TGTGCCAGCAGCTTAAGGCGGGATGACAATGAGCAGTTCTTC
.,TRBJ2-1,14,many,TRBV28,CASSYLLSYNEQFF,TGTGCCAGCAGTTACCTCCTCTCCTACAATGAGCAGTTCTTC
.,TRBJ2-2,14,.,TRBV6-6,CASSYSDSGGELFF,TGTGCCAGCAGTTACTCCGACAGCGGCGGGGAGCTGTTTTTT
TRBD1,TRBJ2-1,15,few,TRBV5-8,CASSFWDRGRDEQFF,TGTGCCAGCAGCTTTTGGGACAGGGGGCGCGATGAGCAGTTCTTC
.,TRBJ1-4,14,.,TRBV4-1,CASSPWQGGEKLFF,TGCGCCAGCAGCCCGTGGCAGGGTGGAGAAAAACTGTTTTTT
TRBD2,TRBJ2-1,14,.,TRBV6-2/TRBV6-3,CASSYLAGADEQFF,TGTGCCAGCAGTTACCTAGCGGGGGCTGATGAGCAGTTCTTC
TRBD1,TRBJ2-3,15,.,TRBV7-9,CASSPTTGGGDTQYF,TGTGCCAGCAGCCCCACGACAGGGGGGGGAGATACGCAGTATTTT
.,TRBJ2-4,13,.,TRBV28,CASSSLDGGIQYF,TGTGCCAGCAGTTCCCTGGACGGGGGCATTCAGTACTTC
.,TRBJ2-4,15,.,TRBV20-1,CSARDQEAPGKIQYF,TGCAGTGCTAGAGATCAGGAAGCGCCGGGGAAAATTCAGTACTTC
.,TRBJ1-2,13,many,TRBV7-8,CASSLGGALGYTF,TGTGCCAGCAGCTTAGGGGGGGCGCTTGGCTACACCTTC
.,TRBJ1-5,13,few,TRBV6-1,CASSESEYQPQHF,TGTGCCAGCAGTGAATCGGAGTATCAGCCCCAGCATTTT
TRBD1,TRBJ1-2,13,.,TRBV20-1,CSARGDRSYGYTF,TGCAGTGCTAGAGGGGACAGGTCCTATGGCTACACCTTC
.,TRBJ1-5,14,few,TRBV19,CASSIYASNQPQHF,TGTGCCAGTAGTATCTACGCGAGCAATCAGCCCCAGCATTTT
.,TRBJ2-7,13,.,TRBV20-1,CSATGTTSYEQYF,TGCAGTGCTACCGGGACCACAAGTTACGAGCAGTACTTC
.,TRBJ2-5,15,few,TRBV7-9,CASSLDSRSQQTQYF,TGTGCCAGCAGCTTAGACAGCCGAAGTCAGCAGACCCAGTACTTC
TRBD2,TRBJ2-5,15,many,TRBV7-3,CASSPSGGALETQYF,TGTGCCAGCAGCCCTAGCGGGGGGGCCTTGGAGACCCAGTACTTC
TRBD1,TRBJ1-1,15,many,TRBV7-2,CASSFLVGGGTEAFF,TGTGCCAGCAGCTTTCTAGTAGGGGGCGGCACTGAAGCTTTCTTT
.,TRBJ2-3,15,few,TRBV4-1,CASSQEGAASDTQYF,TGCGCCAGCAGCCAAGAAGGGGCGGCTTCGGATACGCAGTATTTT
TRBD1,TRBJ2-3,16,.,TRBV7-9,CASSWVRGRGTDTQYF,TGTGCCAGCAGCTGGGTCAGGGGGCGCGGCACAGATACGCAGTATTTT
.,TRBJ2-7,12,.,TRBV20-1,CSAQNSSYEQYF,TGCAGTGCTCAAAACAGCTCCTACGAGCAGTACTTC
.,TRBJ2-3,19,few,TRBV2,CASGRGLGQVYPSTDTQYF,TGTGCCAGCGGAAGGGGACTCGGACAGGTCTATCCTAGCACAGATACGCAGTATTTT
TRBD2,TRBJ2-3,18,.,TRBV27,CASSFLPLAGGRGDTQYF,TGTGCCAGCAGTTTCTTGCCACTAGCGGGGGGCCGGGGAGATACGCAGTATTTT
TRBD2,TRBJ2-1,14,many,TRBV11-3,CASSLRGGNNEQFF,TGTGCCAGCAGCTTGCGGGGGGGCAATAATGAGCAGTTCTTC
TRBD1,TRBJ1-5,15,few,TRBV7-4,CASSLLGGQHQPQHF,TGTGCCAGCAGCTTACTAGGGGGACAGCATCAGCCCCAGCATTTT
.,TRBJ2-1,16,many,TRBV7-9,CASSPPFSPVYNEQFF,TGTGCCAGCAGCCCTCCCTTCTCCCCGGTCTACAATGAGCAGTTCTTC
TRBD1,TRBJ2-7,14,few,TRBV7-9,CASSSGTVVHEQYF,TGTGCCAGCAGCTCCGGGACAGTGGTCCACGAGCAGTACTTC
.,TRBJ2-2,18,.,TRBV7-9,CASSPIGAGSANTGELFF,TGTGCCAGCAGCCCAATAGGAGCCGGGTCGGCGAACACCGGGGAGCTGTTTTTT
TRBD2,TRBJ2-5,15,few,TRBV19,CASSPSGGGQETQYF,TGTGCCAGTAGTCCGAGCGGGGGGGGCCAAGAGACCCAGTACTTC
.,TRBJ2-5,18,.,TRBV24-1,CATSDLPCSGTPQETQYF,TGTGCCACCAGTGATTTGCCCTGCTCCGGGACACCGCAAGAGACCCAGTACTTC
.,TRBJ2-2,15,many,TRBV28,CASSPLGPNTGELFF,TGTGCCAGCAGTCCCCTTGGCCCAAACACCGGGGAGCTGTTTTTT
.,TRBJ1-2,10,once,TRBV20-1,CSALGYGNTF,TGCAGTGCTCTAGGGTATGGCAACACCTTC
.,TRBJ2-2,15,many,TRBV7-2,CASSPGAFNTGELFF,TGTGCCAGCAGCCCAGGGGCTTTCAACACCGGGGAGCTGTTTTTT